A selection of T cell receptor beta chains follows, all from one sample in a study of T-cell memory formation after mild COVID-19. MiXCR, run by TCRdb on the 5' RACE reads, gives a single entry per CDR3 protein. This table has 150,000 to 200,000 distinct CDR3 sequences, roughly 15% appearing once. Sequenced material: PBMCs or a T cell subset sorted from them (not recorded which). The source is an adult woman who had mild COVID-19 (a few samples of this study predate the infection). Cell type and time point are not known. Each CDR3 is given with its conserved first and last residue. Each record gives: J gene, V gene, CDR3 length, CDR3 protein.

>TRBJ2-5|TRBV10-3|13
CAISEDPMGTQYF
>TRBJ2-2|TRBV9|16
CDSSAGQGTNTGELFF
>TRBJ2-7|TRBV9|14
CASSVVKGRNEQYF
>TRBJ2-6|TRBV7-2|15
CASSLVKSGANVLTF
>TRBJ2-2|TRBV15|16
CATSRDGQPNTGELFF
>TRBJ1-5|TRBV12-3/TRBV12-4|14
CASSFSGNNQPQHF
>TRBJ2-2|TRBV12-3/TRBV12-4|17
CASRTGWGTTNTGELFF
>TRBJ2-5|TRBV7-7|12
CASSLIGETQYF
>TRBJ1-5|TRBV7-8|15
CASSLGDSSNQPQHF
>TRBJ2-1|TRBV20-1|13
CSARPDYYNEQFF
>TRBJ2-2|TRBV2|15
CASRVDPTGFGELFF
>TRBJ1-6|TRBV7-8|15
CASSLGDLKYSPLHF
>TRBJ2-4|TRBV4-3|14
CASSPGTEKNIQYF
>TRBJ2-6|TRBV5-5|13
CASSRTGQGFLTF
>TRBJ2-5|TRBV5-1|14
CASSSGGLKETQYF
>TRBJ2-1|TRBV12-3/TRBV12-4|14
CASSFDRSYNEQFF
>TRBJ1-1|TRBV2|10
CASRTTEAFF
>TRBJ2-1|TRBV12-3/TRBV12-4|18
CASSVRQVAGGPGNEQFF
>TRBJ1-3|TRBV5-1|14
CASSSGQTGNTIYF
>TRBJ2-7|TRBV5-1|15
CASRPGTWGPYEQYF
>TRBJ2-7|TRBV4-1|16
CASSQEGGGGIYEQYF
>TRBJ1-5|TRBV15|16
CATSPSEGRLGQPQHF
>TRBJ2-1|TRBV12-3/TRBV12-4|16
CASSFVRAGQYNEQFF
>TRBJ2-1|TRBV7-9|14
CASSPQDLYNEQFF
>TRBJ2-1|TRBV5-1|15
CASSSDSSLYNEQFF
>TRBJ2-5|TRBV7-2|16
CASSRRDRGYQETQYF
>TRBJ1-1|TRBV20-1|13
CSARGHLNTEAFF
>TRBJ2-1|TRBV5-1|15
CASSGGLAGGSEQFF
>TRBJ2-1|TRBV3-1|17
CASSQGGLAGDNNEQFF
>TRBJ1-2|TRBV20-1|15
CSARDYRVTNYGYTF
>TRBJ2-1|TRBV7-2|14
CASSMTSGNNEQFF
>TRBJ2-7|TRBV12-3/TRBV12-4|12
CASGGPNYEQYF
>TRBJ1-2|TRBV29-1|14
CSVARDTQNYGYTF
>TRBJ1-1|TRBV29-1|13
CSVQRSGNTEAFF
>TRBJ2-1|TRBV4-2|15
CASSQGSGLHNEQFF
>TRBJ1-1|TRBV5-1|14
CASSRQSSNTEAFF
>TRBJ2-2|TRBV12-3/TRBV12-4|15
CASSFRRANTGELFF
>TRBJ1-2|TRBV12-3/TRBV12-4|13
CASSLPPLYGYTF
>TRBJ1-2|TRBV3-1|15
CASSQGGGTSYGYTF
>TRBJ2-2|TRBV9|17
CASSVARQGTNTGELFF
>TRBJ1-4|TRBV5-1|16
CASSRGSTGENEKLFF
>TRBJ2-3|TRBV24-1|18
CATSDLTRGTSGTDTQYF
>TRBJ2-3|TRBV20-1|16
CSARAKWGTSTDTQYF
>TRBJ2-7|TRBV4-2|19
CASSQEAVAGLGFSYEQYF
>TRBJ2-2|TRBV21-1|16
CASSKAGGWAAGELFF
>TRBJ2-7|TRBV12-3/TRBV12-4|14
CASRLTARGYEQYF
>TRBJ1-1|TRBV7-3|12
CASSGRVSEAFF
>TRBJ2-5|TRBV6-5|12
CATRGPQETQYF
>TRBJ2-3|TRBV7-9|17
CASSQLPGQAVTDTQYF
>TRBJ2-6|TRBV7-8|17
CASSLGVPSSGANVLTF
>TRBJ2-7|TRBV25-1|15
CASCLIAGGFYEQYF
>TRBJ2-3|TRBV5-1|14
CASSSRKGTDTQYF
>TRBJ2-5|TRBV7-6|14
CASSLGGGQETQYF
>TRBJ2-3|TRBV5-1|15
CASSDRDRVSDTQYF
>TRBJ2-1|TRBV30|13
CAWSKDHYNEQFF
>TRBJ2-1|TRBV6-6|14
CASLRGTVPNEQFF
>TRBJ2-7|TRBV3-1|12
CASRGARDEQYF
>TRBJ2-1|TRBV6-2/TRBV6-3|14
CASSPSTSLDEQFF
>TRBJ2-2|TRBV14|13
CASSRQYTGELFF
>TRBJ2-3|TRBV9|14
CASSVGGRTDTQYF